The T cell receptor (beta chain) under discussion was sequenced for a study of T cell responses to AZD1222 COVID-19 vaccine. Background on the study: Second-dose groups at about 4 or about 12 weeks were pooled. The study, taken as a whole, reports: In all cases, repertoires were sampled only after the peak T cell response. Only a handful of AZD1222 recipients tested seropositive at baseline. Vaccination with two AZD1222 doses was followed by a rise in Spike-specific TCR breadth and depth.

Notes on this clone: What it recognizes is unknown.

Libraries were prepared by immunoSEQ multiplex PCR; TCRdb keeps only in-frame clonotypes and omits some of them. The sample holds some 200,000 clones, more than 85% seen once. The material sequenced was peripheral blood, taken on day 0 of AZD1222 vaccination. The receptor's source is an adult in good health.

Written as DNA, the CDR3 is TGCGCCAGCAGCTTGGGGGGCAGGGATAATGAAAAACTGTTTTTT. Encoded protein: CASSLGGRDNEKLFF. This chain joins TRBV5-1 and TRBJ1-4; tentatively, D is TRBD1 (5 bases). The length of the CDR3 is 15 residues. V shed 0 bases and J shed 4 bases, with 10 bases lying between them. Looked up from germline, CDR1 is SGHRS and CDR2 is YFSETQ.